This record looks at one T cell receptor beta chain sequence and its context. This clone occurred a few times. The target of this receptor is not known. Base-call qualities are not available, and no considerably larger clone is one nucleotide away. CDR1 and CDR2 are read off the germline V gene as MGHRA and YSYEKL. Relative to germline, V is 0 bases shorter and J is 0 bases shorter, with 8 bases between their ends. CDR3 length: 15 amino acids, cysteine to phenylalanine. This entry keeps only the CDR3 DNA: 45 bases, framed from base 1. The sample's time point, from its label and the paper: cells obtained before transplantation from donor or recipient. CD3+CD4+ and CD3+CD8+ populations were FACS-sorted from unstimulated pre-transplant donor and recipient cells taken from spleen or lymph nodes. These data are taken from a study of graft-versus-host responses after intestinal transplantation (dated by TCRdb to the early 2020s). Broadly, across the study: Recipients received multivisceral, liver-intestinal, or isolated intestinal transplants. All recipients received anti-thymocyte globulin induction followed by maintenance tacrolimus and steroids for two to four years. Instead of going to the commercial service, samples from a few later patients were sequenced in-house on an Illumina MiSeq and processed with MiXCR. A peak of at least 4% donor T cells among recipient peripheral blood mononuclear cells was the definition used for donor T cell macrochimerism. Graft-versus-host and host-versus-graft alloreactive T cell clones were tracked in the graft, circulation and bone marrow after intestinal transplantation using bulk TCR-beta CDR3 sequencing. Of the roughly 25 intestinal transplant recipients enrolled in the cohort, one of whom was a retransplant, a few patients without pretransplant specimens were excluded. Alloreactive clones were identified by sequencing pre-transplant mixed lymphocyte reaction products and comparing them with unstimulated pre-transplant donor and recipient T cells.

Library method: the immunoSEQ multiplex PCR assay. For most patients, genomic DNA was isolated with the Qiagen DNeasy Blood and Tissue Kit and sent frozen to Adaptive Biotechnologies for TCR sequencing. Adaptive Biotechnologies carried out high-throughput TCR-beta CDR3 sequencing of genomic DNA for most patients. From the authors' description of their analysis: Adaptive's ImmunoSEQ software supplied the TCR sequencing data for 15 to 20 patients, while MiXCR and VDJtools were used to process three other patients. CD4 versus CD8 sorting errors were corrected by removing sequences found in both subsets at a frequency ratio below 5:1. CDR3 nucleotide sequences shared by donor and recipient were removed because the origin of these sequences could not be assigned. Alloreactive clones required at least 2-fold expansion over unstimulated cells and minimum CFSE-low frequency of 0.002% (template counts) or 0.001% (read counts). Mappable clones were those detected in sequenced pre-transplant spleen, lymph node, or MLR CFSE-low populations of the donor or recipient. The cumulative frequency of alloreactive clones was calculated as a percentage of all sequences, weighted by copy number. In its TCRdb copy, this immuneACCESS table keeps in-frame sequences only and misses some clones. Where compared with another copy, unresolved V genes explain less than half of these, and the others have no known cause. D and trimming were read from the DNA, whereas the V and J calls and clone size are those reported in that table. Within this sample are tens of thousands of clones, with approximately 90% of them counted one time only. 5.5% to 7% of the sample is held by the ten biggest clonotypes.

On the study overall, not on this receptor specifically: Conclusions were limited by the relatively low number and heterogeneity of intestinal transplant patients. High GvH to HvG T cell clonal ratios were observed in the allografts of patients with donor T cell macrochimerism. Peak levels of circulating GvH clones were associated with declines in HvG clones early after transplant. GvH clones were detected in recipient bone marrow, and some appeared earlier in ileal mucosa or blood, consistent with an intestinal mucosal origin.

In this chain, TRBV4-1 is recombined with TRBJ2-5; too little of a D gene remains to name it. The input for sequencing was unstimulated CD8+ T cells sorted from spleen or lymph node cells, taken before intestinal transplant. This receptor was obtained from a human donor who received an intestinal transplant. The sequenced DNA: TGCGCCAGCAGCCAAGATGGGGTCGACCAAGAGACCCAGTACTTC. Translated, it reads CASSQDGVDQETQYF.